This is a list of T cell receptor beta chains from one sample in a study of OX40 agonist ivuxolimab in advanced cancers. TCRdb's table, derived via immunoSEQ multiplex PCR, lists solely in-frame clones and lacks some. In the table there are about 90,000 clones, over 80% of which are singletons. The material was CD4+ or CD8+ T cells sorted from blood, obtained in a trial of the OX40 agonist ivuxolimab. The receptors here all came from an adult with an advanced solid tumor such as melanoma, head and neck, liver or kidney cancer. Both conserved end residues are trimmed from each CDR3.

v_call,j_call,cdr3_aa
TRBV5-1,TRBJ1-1,ASSPGGGSTEAF
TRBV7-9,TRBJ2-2,ASSYRDRVPGELF
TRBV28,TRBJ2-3,ASSNTGTGGTDTQY
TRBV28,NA,ASSFQSYEQY
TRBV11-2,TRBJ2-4,ASSLARGLAGQNIQY
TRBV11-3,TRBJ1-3,ASSLAPDYSGNTIY
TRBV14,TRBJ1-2,ASSQDSTVYGYT
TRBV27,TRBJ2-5,ASRPRTGGGETQY
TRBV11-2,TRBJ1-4,ASSLGPTGAEKLF
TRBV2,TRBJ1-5,ASSDSSRSQPQH
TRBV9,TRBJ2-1,ASSSASSYNEQF
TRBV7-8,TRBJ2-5,ASSSPRLSRQQTQY
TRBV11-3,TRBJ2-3,ASSPPADSTDTQY
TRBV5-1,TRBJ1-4,ASSLGPSRATNEKLF
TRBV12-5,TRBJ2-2,ASGLVLGTSGPTGELF
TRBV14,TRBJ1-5,ASLRGGVQPQH
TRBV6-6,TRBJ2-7,ASTGHNYPEQY
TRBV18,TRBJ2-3,ASSPTHRGLGTDTQY
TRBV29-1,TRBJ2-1,SVQYYEQF
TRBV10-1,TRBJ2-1,ASSELGWADEQF
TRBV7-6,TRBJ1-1,ASRPPGPRLNTEAF
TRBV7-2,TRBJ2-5,ASSSPFLGQETQY
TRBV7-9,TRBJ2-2,ASSQRTRHLTGELF
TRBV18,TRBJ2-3,ASSPRGSGSPDTQY
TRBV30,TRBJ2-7,AWSVGGSLSYEQY
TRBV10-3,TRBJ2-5,AISWTSGWETQY
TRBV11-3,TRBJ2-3,ASSPRVGAASTDTQY
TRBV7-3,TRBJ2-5,ASSLRASIGRQETQY
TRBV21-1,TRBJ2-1,ASSKMHRLAGGRNEQF
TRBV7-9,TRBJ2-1,ASTRGPNEQF
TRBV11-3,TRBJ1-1,ASSARTGNTEAF
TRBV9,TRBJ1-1,ASSVGQGAITEAF
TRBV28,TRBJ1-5,ASSGPNQPQH
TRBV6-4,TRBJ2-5,ASSASGGGQETQY
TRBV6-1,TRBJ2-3,ASTASETDTQY
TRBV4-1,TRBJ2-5,ASSQESGFQETQY
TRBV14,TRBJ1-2,ASSQGAGPGYGCT
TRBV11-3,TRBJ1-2,ASSFWGVRGYT
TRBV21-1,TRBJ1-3,ASVYTGTGCNTIY
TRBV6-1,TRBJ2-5,ASSEVAETQY
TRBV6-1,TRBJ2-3,ASSEDRRADTQY
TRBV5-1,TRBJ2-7,ASSLAGSYEQY
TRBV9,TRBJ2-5,ASSVVGRAEETQY
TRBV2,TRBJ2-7,ASSSGEGLAGSYEQY
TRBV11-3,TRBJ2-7,ASSTSVYEQY
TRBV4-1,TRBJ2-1,ASSQENGLNEQF
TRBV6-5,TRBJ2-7,ASSSGMEQY
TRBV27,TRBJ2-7,ASRLRGDRYEQY
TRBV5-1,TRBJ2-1,ASSQITGEQF
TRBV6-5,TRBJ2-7,ASSYGDLAYEQY
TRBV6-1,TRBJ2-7,ASNPSGRAGDEQY
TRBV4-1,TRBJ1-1,ASSLNAGLNTEAF